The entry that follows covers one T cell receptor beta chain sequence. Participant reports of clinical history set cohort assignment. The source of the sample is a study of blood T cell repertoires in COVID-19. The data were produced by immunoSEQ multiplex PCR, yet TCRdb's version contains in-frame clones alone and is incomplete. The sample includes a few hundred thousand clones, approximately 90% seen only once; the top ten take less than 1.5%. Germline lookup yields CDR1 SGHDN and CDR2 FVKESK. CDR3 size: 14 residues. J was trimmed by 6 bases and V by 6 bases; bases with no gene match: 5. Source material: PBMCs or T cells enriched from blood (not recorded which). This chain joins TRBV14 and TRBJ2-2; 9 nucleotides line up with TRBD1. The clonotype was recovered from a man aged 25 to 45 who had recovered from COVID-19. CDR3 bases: TGTGCCAGCAGGCAACAGGGGGCTTCCGGGGAGCTGTTTTTT. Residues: CASRQQGASGELFF.